This passage covers 2 T cell receptor beta chains from one sample sequenced in a study of blood T cell repertoires in COVID-19. TCRdb's table, derived via immunoSEQ multiplex PCR, lists solely in-frame clones and lacks some. The data contain more than 95,000 clones, around 81% of them seen just once; the ten biggest clones take up roughly 37%. The sample consisted of peripheral blood. The receptors here all came from an older man with acute or convalescent COVID-19.

The V gene is TRBV28, the J gene TRBJ1-5; 7 bases agree with TRBD1. V shed 2 bases and J 3 bases; nucleotides not matched to a gene: 10. Germline assignment: CDR1 MDHEN and CDR2 SYDVKM. The CDR3 loop spans 17 amino acids. CDR3 sequence reads: CASSLVAGGPINQPQHF. CDR3 nucleotide sequence: TGTGCCAGCAGTTTAGTTGCAGGGGGGCCAATCAATCAGCCCCAGCATTTT.

The chain employs TRBV19 and TRBJ2-2; tentatively, D is TRBD1 (6 bases). The germline gives CDR1 LNHDA, CDR2 SQIVND (reference sequence). The CDR3 sequence is 13 residues long. Trimming pared 4 bases from V and 6 bases from J, leaving 9 bases between. This CDR3 is CASSRWGPGELFF. The DNA for the CDR3 is TGTGCCAGTAGTAGGTGGGGGCCCGGGGAGCTGTTTTTT.